The 30 T cell receptor beta chains below come from one sample, sequenced in a study of blood T cell repertoires in COVID-19. The method was immunoSEQ multiplex PCR; TCRdb's version includes in-frame clones alone and lacks a portion of them. The table records 350,000 to 400,000 clones, around 90% of them present only once. Sequencing was done on a sample of peripheral blood. The receptor set was obtained from a man aged 18 to 30 with active or convalescent COVID-19.

This chain connects TRBV5-1 to TRBJ2-7, with D maybe TRBD1 (6 bases). Germline V lookup: CDR1 SGHRS, CDR2 YFSETQ. Trimming removed 4 bases at V and 2 bases at J, with 13 bases between. CDR3 length: 14 residues. The CDR3 protein is CASSPGTKTYEQYF. DNA of the CDR3: TGCGCCAGCAGCCCCGGGACAAAAACCTACGAGCAGTACTTC.

The gene calls are TRBV27 and TRBJ2-7, with 7 positions matching TRBD2. The germline CDR1 and CDR2 sequences are MNHEY and SMNVEV (reference sequence). The length of the CDR3 is 15 residues. After removal of 8 bases from V and 3 bases from J, the junction contained 13 bases not matched to a gene. The CDR3: CASSGRAGRGYEQYF. In nucleotides, the CDR3 is TGTGCCAGCTCAGGGAGGGCGGGAAGAGGCTACGAGCAGTACTTC.

This CDR3 reads CASTPTGLVNSPLHF. The CDR3, as DNA: TGTGCCAGCACCCCGACTGGACTGGTGAATTCACCCCTCCACTTT. The chain links TRBV28 to TRBJ1-6; no firm D call. This CDR3 comprises 15 residues. The germline CDR1 and CDR2 sequences are MDHEN and SYDVKM. Trimming took 7 bases from V and 7 from J, leaving 17 bases between them.

The chain combines TRBV6-5 with TRBJ2-1; 8 bases agree with TRBD1. Unmatched junction bases numbered 3, after V lost 5 bases and J lost 9 bases. Germline V gives CDR1 MNHEY, CDR2 SVGAGI. The length of the CDR3 is 12 residues. CDR3 in DNA: TGTGCCAGCAGTCCAGGGGGCACTGAGCAGTTCTTC. Translated, it gives CASSPGGTEQFF.

The chain is built from TRBV24-1 and TRBJ1-1; possibly TRBD1 for D (5 bases). This CDR3 spans 13 amino acids. Trimming took off 2 bases at V and 7 bases at J, with 10 bases between the two ends. Per germline, CDR1 KGHDR and CDR2 SFDVKD. This CDR3 reads CATSDYTGVEAFF. DNA for the CDR3: TGTGCCACCAGTGATTATACAGGCGTTGAAGCTTTCTTT.

This rearrangement joins TRBV6-5 to TRBJ1-1; unclear D gene. This CDR3 comprises 12 residues. Germline-derived CDR1 and CDR2 are MNHEY and SVGAGI. V was clipped by 8 bases and J by 2 bases, with 9 bases between them. This CDR3 reads CASEGVNTEAFF. Here the CDR3 DNA reads TGTGCCAGCGAAGGAGTAAACACTGAAGCTTTCTTT.

This sequence joins TRBV5-6 and TRBJ2-5; 9 nucleotides match TRBD2. V lost 4 bases, J lost 5 bases, and 12 bases stayed unmatched. Looked up from germline, CDR1 is SGHDT and CDR2 is YYEEEE. The CDR3 contains 16 residues. CDR3 DNA: TGTGCCAGCAGCATGTCGGCTAGCGGGGCCGTGGAGACCCAGTACTTC. Its protein is CASSMSASGAVETQYF.

This chain's CDR3 is CASSPKEAGGVDTQYF. In DNA form, the CDR3 reads TGTGCCAGCAGTCCTAAGGAAGCGGGAGGGGTAGATACGCAGTATTTT. V and J are TRBV7-2 and TRBJ2-3, with 10 bases that match TRBD2. Germline CDR1 and CDR2: SGHTA and FQGNSA. After removal of 6 bases from V and 5 bases from J, the junction contained 11 bases not matched to a gene. This CDR3 is 16 amino acids long.

The chain joins TRBV28 to TRBJ2-7, with a possible D match to TRBD1 (5 bases). CDR1 MDHEN and CDR2 SYDVKM come from the germline V gene. The germline V and J ends were trimmed by 6 bases and 5 bases, with 11 bases remaining between them. The CDR3 contains 12 residues. CDR3 coding DNA: TGTGCCAGCAGCCTTTGGGGCCACGAGCAGTACTTC. It specifies CASSLWGHEQYF.

CDR3 amino acids: CASSSTSGGDYEQFF. DNA of the CDR3: TGTGCCAGCAGCTCTACTAGCGGGGGGGACTATGAGCAGTTCTTC. The chain employs TRBV7-6 and TRBJ2-1; 13 bases are a match to TRBD2. This CDR3 has 15 residues. With 4 bases clipped from V and 8 bases from J, the junction kept 5 bases outside the gene matches. Germline V gene lookup returns CDR1 SGHVS and CDR2 FNYEAQ.

The sample holds one count of this clone. The chain is built from TRBV9 and TRBJ2-1; TRBD1 matches 9 bases. Germline CDR1 reads SGDLS; CDR2 reads YYNGEE. V shed 0 bases and J 3 bases; nucleotides not matched to a gene: 4. The CDR3 runs to 16 residues. CDR3 sequence: CASSVGGQGLYNEQFF. The CDR3, as DNA: TGTGCCAGCAGCGTAGGGGGACAGGGACTCTACAATGAGCAGTTCTTC.

V is TRBV12-5 and J is TRBJ1-2, with D possibly being TRBD1 (5 bases). V was clipped by 4 bases and J by 4 bases, with 10 bases between them. This CDR3 region has 13 residues. Germline CDR1 and CDR2: LGHNT and FRNRAP. In DNA, the CDR3 is TGTGCTAGTGGTTCGCAGGGTCCCTATGGCTACACCTTC. Translated: CASGSQGPYGYTF.

The chain joins TRBV28 to TRBJ1-1; 11 bases line up with TRBD1. Germline-derived CDR1 and CDR2 are MDHEN and SYDVKM. This CDR3 spans 16 amino acids. J was trimmed by 5 bases and V by 7 bases; bases with no gene match: 12. The DNA for the CDR3 is TGTGCCAGCACCTCGCGGACAGGGGGCTGGTATACTGAAGCTTTCTTT. Its protein product is CASTSRTGGWYTEAFF.

The genes are TRBV28 and TRBJ1-1; D is unclear. The V gene lost 5 bases and the J gene lost 0 bases, with 10 bases spanning the gap. CDR1 is MDHEN and CDR2 is SYDVKM in the germline V gene. CDR3 length equals 14 residues. CDR3 nucleotide sequence: TGTGCCAGCAGTCCGGGGAACATGAACACTGAAGCTTTCTTT. Its protein is CASSPGNMNTEAFF.

V and J are TRBV15 and TRBJ2-2; tentative D call: TRBD1 (6 bases). The CDR3 extends over 15 amino acids. Germline lookup yields CDR1 LNHNV and CDR2 YYDKDF (reference sequence). The germline V and J ends were trimmed by 1 base and 6 bases, with 12 bases remaining between them. The CDR3 reads CATSRVQGLPGELFF. In DNA, the CDR3 is TGTGCCACCAGCAGAGTACAGGGTTTACCCGGGGAGCTGTTTTTT.

The rearrangement joins TRBV12-5 to TRBJ1-2; weak D call: TRBD1 (5 bases). The CDR3 covers 13 residues. Germline values: CDR1 LGHNT, CDR2 FRNRAP. Trimming stripped 5 bases from V and 4 bases from J, with 11 bases between. CDR3 in amino acids: CASGKSQGYGYTF. DNA for the CDR3: TGTGCTAGTGGTAAAAGTCAGGGCTATGGCTACACCTTC.

The J gene is TRBJ1-4, the V gene TRBV30; D remains unclear. V was clipped by 0 bases and J by 3 bases, with 11 bases between them. The CDR3 consists of 15 residues. Germline CDR1 and CDR2: GTSNPN and SVGIG (reference sequence). Here the CDR3 DNA reads TGTGCCTGGAGTGTAGATCGGTTATCTAATGAAAAACTGTTTTTT. It specifies CAWSVDRLSNEKLFF.

The chain links TRBV2 to TRBJ2-7; possible D gene TRBD1, 6 bases. This CDR3 region has 13 residues. In germline, CDR1 is SNHLY, CDR2 FYNNEI. The V end lost 6 bases, the J end lost 0 bases, and 9 bases lay between the germline ends. The CDR3 loop is CASRKDSSYEQYF. CDR3 nucleotide sequence: TGTGCCAGCAGAAAGGACAGCTCCTACGAGCAGTACTTC.

The V and J genes are TRBV6-2 or TRBV6-3 and TRBJ2-3; D is uncertain. CDR3 length: 12 residues. V was shortened by 2 bases and J by 4 bases, with 4 bases between the two germline ends. Germline V gene lookup returns CDR1 MNHEY and CDR2 SVGEGT. CDR3: CASSYRADTQYF. Here the CDR3 DNA reads TGTGCCAGCAGTTACCGGGCAGATACGCAGTATTTT.

The V and J genes are TRBV19 and TRBJ2-3; 10 bases agree with TRBD2. After removal of 2 bases from V and 5 bases from J, the junction contained 7 bases not matched to a gene. This CDR3 comprises 16 residues. CDR1 is LNHDA, CDR2 SQIVND, per germline (reference sequence). DNA for the CDR3: TGTGCCAGTAGTATATGGCTAGCGGGAGTGGAAGATACGCAGTATTTT. The encoded protein is CASSIWLAGVEDTQYF.

CDR3 nucleotides: TGCGCCAGCAGCCCGGACAGTTCCCACTATGGCTACACCTTC. Its translation is CASSPDSSHYGYTF. The chain links TRBV4-3 to TRBJ1-2, with D maybe TRBD1 (6 bases). CDR1 and CDR2 from the germline V gene are LGHNA and YSLEER. V lost 4 bases and J 3 bases, leaving 12 bases between the germline ends. There are 14 residues in the CDR3.

The chain is built from TRBV5-1 and TRBJ1-1, with D tentatively TRBD1 (6 bases). Between the trimmed V and J ends, which lost 3 bases and 1 base, there was a span of 10 bases. Germline V gene data show CDR1 as SGHRS and CDR2 as YFSETQ. CDR3 length: 14 amino acids. CDR3 nucleotide sequence: TGCGCCAGCAGCTACCGACAGGAGAACACTGAAGCTTTCTTT. Amino acid sequence: CASSYRQENTEAFF.

This clone was recorded once. The CDR3 nucleotides read TGTGCCATCAGTGGCCCGGACAGGGGGCGGTGGTACGAGCAGTACTTC. This sequence encodes CAISGPDRGRWYEQYF. The V call is TRBV10-3, the J call TRBJ2-7; 11 nucleotides agree with TRBD1. V lost 4 bases to trimming and J lost 4 bases; unmatched junction nucleotides: 9. The CDR3 is made up of 16 amino acids. CDR1 and CDR2 from the germline V gene are ENHRY and SYGVKD.

The chain carries TRBV27 and TRBJ2-7, with D maybe TRBD2 (6 bases). Germline values: CDR1 MNHEY, CDR2 SMNVEV (reference sequence). The CDR3 covers 13 residues. Trimming pared 8 bases from V and 6 bases from J, leaving 17 bases between. CDR3 bases: TGTGCCAGCCTAAAACCCGGGGGATCCGAGCAGTACTTC. Residues: CASLKPGGSEQYF.

Only a few counts were recorded for this clone. The chain employs TRBV7-9 and TRBJ2-1; D gene unclear. The CDR3 is made up of 13 amino acids. The V gene's germline CDR1 is SEHNR and CDR2 FQNEAQ (reference sequence). V lost 6 bases, J lost 4 bases, and 10 bases lay in between. DNA for the CDR3: TGTGCCAGCAGGGAGACCGGTTACAATGAGCAGTTCTTC. This translates into CASRETGYNEQFF. Combining the CDR3 with reference TRBV7-9 and TRBJ2-1 gives the whole variable domain DTGVSQNPRHKITKRGQNVTFRCDPISEHNRLYWYRQTLGQGPEFLTYFQNEAQLEKSRLLSDRFSAERPKGSFSTLEIQRTEQGDSAMYLCASRETGYNEQFFGPGTRLTVL.

The chain carries TRBV7-2 and TRBJ1-1; D gene unclear. CDR3 length equals 14 residues. The V gene lost 2 bases and the J gene lost 3 bases, with 10 bases spanning the gap. CDR1 is SGHTA, CDR2 FQGNSA, per germline. This chain's CDR3 is CASSLTGMYTEAFF. CDR3 sequence (DNA): TGTGCCAGCAGCTTAACCGGGATGTACACTGAAGCTTTCTTT.

This clone was picked up a small number of times. The chain has TRBV28 and TRBJ1-3; tentative D call: TRBD1 (5 bases). Germline V CDR1 and CDR2: MDHEN, SYDVKM. V gave up 5 bases and J gave up 5 bases, with 13 bases separating them. This CDR3 has 14 residues. CDR3 bases: TGTGCCAGCAGTGAGCCTCAGGGTAGAAACACCATATATTTT. This translates into CASSEPQGRNTIYF.

The CDR3 nucleotides are TGTGCCAGCAGGGGACAGGGTGATCAGCCCCAGCATTTT. Amino acids: CASRGQGDQPQHF. This chain links TRBV28 with TRBJ1-5; 9 bases match TRBD1. V was pared by 6 bases and J by 5 bases, with 2 bases of the junction left unmatched. CDR1 is MDHEN, CDR2 SYDVKM, per germline. The CDR3 length is 13 residues.

V gene TRBV24-1 combines with J gene TRBJ2-1, with TRBD2 matching over 8 bases. The CDR3 runs 15 residues. Trimming at V came to 4 bases and at J to 8 bases, leaving 9 bases not matched to a gene. Germline CDR1 KGHDR, CDR2 SFDVKD. CDR3 sequence (DNA): TGTGCCACCAGTGAAGCCGGGACTAGTCGAGATGAGCAGTTCTTC. Translation: CATSEAGTSRDEQFF.

V gene TRBV5-5 combines with J gene TRBJ1-2; D gene ambiguous. The CDR3 is 12 residues long. Germline V gives CDR1 SGHKS, CDR2 YYEKEE (reference sequence). The V end was cut by 5 bases, the J end by 6 bases, with 11 bases between. This CDR3 is CASSYSVDGYTF. The CDR3 DNA is TGTGCCAGCAGTTACAGTGTGGATGGCTACACCTTC. Combining the CDR3 with reference TRBV5-5 and TRBJ1-2 gives the whole variable domain DAGVTQSPTHLIKTRGQQVTLRCSPISGHKSVSWYQQVLGQGPQFIFQYYEKEERGRGNFPDRFSARQFPNYSSELNVNALLLGDSALYLCASSYSVDGYTFGSGTRLTVV.